Sequencing of this T cell receptor beta chain was carried out in a study of T cell changes during pregnancy in multiple sclerosis. TCRdb keeps only in-frame clones here, not all; method: immunoSEQ multiplex PCR. The sample holds about 24,000 clones, more than 70% seen once. Germline V gene lookup returns CDR1 SGHRS and CDR2 YFSETQ. Losses at the gene ends were 4 bases for V and 7 bases for J; bases not matched to a gene: 13. The CDR3 extends over 16 amino acids. A single count supports this clone. The sequence was obtained from a female donor in good health, enrolled as a control in a pregnancy study. This chain connects TRBV5-1 to TRBJ2-1, with 8 bases aligning to TRBD2. The input for sequencing was CD4+ T cells from peripheral blood mononuclear cells, taken in the first trimester of pregnancy. The CDR3 DNA is TGCGCCAGCAGCGGATTAGCGGGACTCACGAATAATGAGCAGTTCTTC. This codes for CASSGLAGLTNNEQFF.